This TCR beta chain was observed in a study of Graves' ophthalmopathy and Graves' hyperthyroidism. Ophthalmopathy donors' eye disease showed moderate-to-severe activity, CAS of at least 3, NOSPECS of at least 4 and duration under 3 months. Certain patients were not enrolled. These were patients with other autoimmune diseases, uncontrolled infections, pregnancy or lactation. This clonotype was seen many times. V shed 4 bases and J 3 bases; nucleotides not matched to a gene: 9. CDR1 and CDR2 from the germline V gene are SQVTM and ANQGSEA. The CDR3 runs to 14 residues. TCR beta CDR3 amplification used RNA transcripts. Investigators did first-round RT-PCR with HTBI primers, then second-round multiplex PCR. TCRdb analysed the multiplex PCR reads with MiXCR anew, one entry per CDR3 protein. The repertoire consists of approximately 480,000 distinct CDR3 sequences, with approximately 15% occurring once and the leading ten covering over 7.5%.

The sample taken for sequencing was blood. The chain links TRBV29-1 to TRBJ2-7; 7 bases match TRBD2. The sequence came from a woman under 40 with Graves' ophthalmopathy. CDR3 in amino acids: CSVAGTSDDYEQYF. In DNA, the CDR3 is TGCAGCGTTGCTGGTACTAGCGACGACTACGAGCAGTACTTC.